A single sample is the source of the 21 T cell receptor beta chains below, sequenced in a study of tumor-infiltrating lymphocytes in primary liver carcinoma. The researchers produced TCR beta cDNA from approximately 0.45 ug total RNA with a constant-region primer. The TCR beta library was amplified through three nested multiplex PCR rounds in a modified ARM-PCR procedure. A C-beta reverse primer was combined with TRBV1-TRBV30 forward primers in the first two PCR rounds, and each round had around 10 cycles. TCRdb re-called the multiplex PCR reads with MiXCR, one entry per CDR3 protein. Of some 180,000 distinct CDR3 sequences listed, about 60% are singletons. Unsorted whole blood served as the source of blood RNA, and germline DNA was extracted as well. The sequenced sample was peripheral blood. All receptors come from a man in his forties or fifties with primary liver carcinoma and hepatitis B virus infection.

The gene calls are TRBV5-1 and TRBJ2-1, with a possible D match to TRBD1 (5 bases). The length of the CDR3 is 13 residues. The germline V gene encodes CDR1 SGHRS and CDR2 YFSETQ. V was cut by 4 bases and J by 3 bases, with 8 bases left in between. CDR3: CASSVDSYNEQFF. The CDR3 region has the DNA TGCGCCAGCAGCGTCGACAGCTACAATGAGCAGTTCTTC.

This clonotype was found many times. The J gene is TRBJ2-3, the V gene TRBV11-2; 9 bases fit TRBD2. J gave up 4 bases and V 6 bases, and 8 bases lay outside the gene matches. This CDR3 is 15 amino acids long. Per the germline V gene, CDR1 is SGHAT and CDR2 is FQNNGV. Written as DNA, the CDR3 is TGTGCCAGCAGGAATTTAGCGGGAGCTTCAGATACGCAGTATTTT. It specifies CASRNLAGASDTQYF.

This clonotype was seen repeatedly, ten times or more. The CDR3 DNA reads as TGTGCCAGCAGCTATCCACAGGGGGGGAACACTGAAGCTTTCTTT. Amino acids: CASSYPQGGNTEAFF. V usage is TRBV11-2 and J usage is TRBJ1-1, with 8 nucleotides matching TRBD1. Trimming took 4 bases from V and 1 from J; bases not matched to a gene: 5. This CDR3 region has 15 residues. Germline V CDR1 and CDR2: SGHAT, FQNNGV. Based on the CDR3 plus reference TRBV11-2 and TRBJ1-1, the full variable domain is EAGVAQSPRYKIIEKRQSVAFWCNPISGHATLYWYQQILGQGPKLLIQFQNNGVVDDSQLPKDRFSAERLKGVDSTLKIQPAKLEDSAVYLCASSYPQGGNTEAFFGQGTRLTVV.

This clonotype showed up just a few times. This sequence joins TRBV6-5 and TRBJ1-3; 8 bases are shared with TRBD1. V shed 0 bases, J shed 3 bases, and the junction held 1 base outside the gene matches. CDR3 size: 15 residues. CDR1 MNHEY and CDR2 SVGAGI come from the germline V gene. CDR3 in DNA: TGTGCCAGCAGTTACTCGACAGGGGTTGGAAACACCATATATTTT. Protein: CASSYSTGVGNTIYF.

V is TRBV20-1 and J is TRBJ2-3; D possibly uses TRBD1 or TRBD2 (5 bases each). CDR3 length: 14 amino acids. CDR1 and CDR2 (germline): DFQATT, SNEGSKA (reference sequence). V was clipped by 4 bases and J by 4 bases, with 15 bases between them. The CDR3 bases are TGCAGTGCTACTGGGCGTAGAGGGGCAGATACGCAGTATTTT. This sequence encodes CSATGRRGADTQYF.

This clonotype was found a few times. V usage is TRBV29-1 and J usage is TRBJ2-7; the D gene is possibly TRBD1 (5 bases). Germline assignment: CDR1 SQVTM and CDR2 ANQGSEA. The CDR3 extends over 13 amino acids. Trimming left V 4 bases short and J 2 bases short, with 12 bases between. Here the CDR3 DNA reads TGCAGCGTTGGTCAGGGTTACCCCTACGAGCAGTACTTC. Its translation: CSVGQGYPYEQYF.

This clonotype was observed a handful of times. The chain uses TRBV7-9 and TRBJ2-3; D ambiguous. The CDR3 contains 12 residues. Germline V gene sequence: CDR1 SEHNR, CDR2 FQNEAQ (reference sequence). Trimming pared 5 bases from V and 2 bases from J, leaving 5 bases between. The CDR3, as DNA: TGTGCCAGCAGCCCAACCACAGATACGCAGTATTTT. Protein sequence: CASSPTTDTQYF. Full variable domain (outside the CDR3, taken from reference TRBV7-9 and TRBJ2-3): DTGVSQNPRHKITKRGQNVTFRCDPISEHNRLYWYRQTLGQGPEFLTYFQNEAQLEKSRLLSDRFSAERPKGSFSTLEIQRTEQGDSAMYLCASSPTTDTQYFGPGTRLTVL.

Notes on this clonotype: Germline is not matched at one junction end, which may reflect a read error. The chain recombines TRBV11-1 with TRBJ2-5; D gene uncertain. The germline CDR1 and CDR2 sequences are SGHAT and FQDESV (reference sequence). CDR3 length: 13 residues. CDR3 sequence: CGSSLDIQETRYF. In DNA form, the CDR3 reads TGTGGCAGCAGCTTAGACATCCAAGAGACCCGGTACTTC.

The gene calls are TRBV6-6 and TRBJ2-1, with D perhaps matching TRBD2 (6 bases). Deletions cut 0 bases from V and 4 bases from J, with 10 bases between. CDR3 length equals 15 residues. Germline loops: CDR1 MNHNY, CDR2 SVGAGI (reference sequence). The CDR3 bases are TGTGCCAGCAGTTACTCGACGGGAGATTACAATGAGCAGTTCTTC. It specifies CASSYSTGDYNEQFF.

This sequence joins TRBV5-6 and TRBJ2-7, with a weak D call TRBD1 (6 bases). The CDR3 spans 13 residues. Trimming removed 6 bases from V and 0 bases from J, with 10 bases in between. CDR1 is SGHDT and CDR2 is YYEEEE in the germline V gene. CDR3 coding DNA: TGTGCCAGCACGAGGGGGAACTCCTACGAGCAGTACTTC. This codes for CASTRGNSYEQYF.

This clonotype has just a few counts. The J gene is TRBJ2-1, the V gene TRBV12-3 or TRBV12-4, with D tentatively TRBD1 or TRBD2 (7 bases each). The CDR3 contains 14 residues. V lost 5 bases, J lost 7 bases, and 15 bases lay in between. The CDR3 nucleotides read TGTGCCAGCAGTGAGGGAGGGGGCGGTAATGAGCAGTTCTTC. It encodes CASSEGGGGNEQFF.

The V gene is TRBV10-3, the J gene TRBJ1-1; no definite D call. This CDR3 comprises 12 residues. Germline loops: CDR1 ENHRY, CDR2 SYGVKD. V was pared by 2 bases and J by 2 bases, with 3 bases between. CDR3 bases: TGTGCCATCAGTGAGAGCAACACTGAAGCTTTCTTT. It codes for CAISESNTEAFF.

The rearrangement joins TRBV12-3 or TRBV12-4 to TRBJ2-7; tentative D call: TRBD2 (5 bases). The CDR3 is 15 amino acids. The V end was cut by 4 bases, the J end by 2 bases, with 15 bases between. CDR3: CASSSYRDPPYEQYF. The CDR3 DNA sequence: TGTGCCAGCAGTTCCTACCGGGATCCCCCCTACGAGCAGTACTTC.

Concerning this clonotype itself: A read error may be the cause here, since a much bigger clone is one base away. The chain couples TRBV10-3 to TRBJ1-2; no clear D gene. This CDR3 is 12 amino acids long. CDR1 is ENHRY and CDR2 is SYGVKD in the germline V gene. The CDR3 reads CASDHGGYGYAF. The CDR3 DNA sequence: TGTGCCAGCGACCACGGTGGCTATGGCTACGCCTTC.

Points on this clonotype: Possible read error: a much larger clone is one base away. This chain links TRBV29-1 with TRBJ2-1, with 11 nucleotides matching TRBD2. The CDR3 sequence is 16 residues long. The germline V gene encodes CDR1 SQVTM and CDR2 ANQGSEA. The chain's CDR3 is CIVEGPLAGGHNEQFF. The CDR3 nucleotides read TGCATCGTTGAAGGGCCTTTAGCGGGAGGGCACAATGAGCAGTTCTTC.

With respect to this clonotype: The junction departs from germline at one end; a sequencing error may be responsible. The chain couples TRBV11-2 to TRBJ1-1; no clear D gene. Germline V gene sequence: CDR1 SGHAT, CDR2 FQNNGV. This CDR3 is built from 13 residues. The CDR3: CASSLGVGTEAFF. The CDR3 DNA is TGTGCCAGTAGCTTAGGCGTGGGCACTGAAGCTTTCTTT.

V and J are TRBV11-2 and TRBJ1-1, with a tentative D call TRBD1 (5 bases). The V gene's germline CDR1 is SGHAT and CDR2 FQNNGV. The CDR3 loop spans 15 amino acids. Trimming left V 1 base short and J 3 bases short, with 12 bases between. The CDR3 here is CASSLGMSGDTEAFF. The CDR3 nucleotides read TGTGCCAGCAGCTTAGGTATGTCGGGGGACACTGAAGCTTTCTTT.

As to this clonotype: Given the absence of the conserved phenylalanine or tryptophan at the CDR3 end, a read error is likely. The DNA is left out, because the CDR3 cannot be placed on it with certainty; the CDR3 is given as TCRdb lists it. V usage is TRBV11-2 and J usage is TRBJ2-7; the table's D call of TRBD1 was not tested on the DNA. With termini counted, the CDR3 has 8 amino acids. Germline values: CDR1 SGHAT, CDR2 FQNNGV. CDR3 amino acids: CASSLVGA.

This clonotype was recorded a few times. The V gene is TRBV7-9, the J gene TRBJ2-7; 9 nucleotides align to TRBD2. The CDR3 extends over 16 amino acids. Germline V gene sequence: CDR1 SEHNR, CDR2 FQNEAQ (reference sequence). V shed 3 bases, J shed 7 bases, and the junction held 13 bases outside the gene matches. CDR3 loop: CASSLDAGLAGLEQYF. For the CDR3, the DNA is TGTGCCAGCAGCTTGGACGCCGGGCTAGCGGGACTGGAGCAGTACTTC.

The V call is TRBV12-3 or TRBV12-4, the J call TRBJ1-1; 7 bases agree with TRBD1. This CDR3 is built from 15 residues. V shed 5 bases and J 1 base; nucleotides not matched to a gene: 7. CDR3 loop: CASSLTGRGNTEAFF. CDR3 coding DNA: TGTGCCAGCAGTCTGACAGGGAGGGGGAACACTGAAGCTTTCTTT.

The chain carries TRBV7-9 and TRBJ1-1, with D unresolved. Trimming took off 5 bases at V and 8 bases at J, with 3 bases between the two ends. CDR3 length: 9 residues. Germline CDR1 is SEHNR and CDR2 is FQNEAQ (reference sequence). The CDR3 region has the DNA TGTGCCAGCAGCCCAGAAGCTTTCTTT. This encodes CASSPEAFF.